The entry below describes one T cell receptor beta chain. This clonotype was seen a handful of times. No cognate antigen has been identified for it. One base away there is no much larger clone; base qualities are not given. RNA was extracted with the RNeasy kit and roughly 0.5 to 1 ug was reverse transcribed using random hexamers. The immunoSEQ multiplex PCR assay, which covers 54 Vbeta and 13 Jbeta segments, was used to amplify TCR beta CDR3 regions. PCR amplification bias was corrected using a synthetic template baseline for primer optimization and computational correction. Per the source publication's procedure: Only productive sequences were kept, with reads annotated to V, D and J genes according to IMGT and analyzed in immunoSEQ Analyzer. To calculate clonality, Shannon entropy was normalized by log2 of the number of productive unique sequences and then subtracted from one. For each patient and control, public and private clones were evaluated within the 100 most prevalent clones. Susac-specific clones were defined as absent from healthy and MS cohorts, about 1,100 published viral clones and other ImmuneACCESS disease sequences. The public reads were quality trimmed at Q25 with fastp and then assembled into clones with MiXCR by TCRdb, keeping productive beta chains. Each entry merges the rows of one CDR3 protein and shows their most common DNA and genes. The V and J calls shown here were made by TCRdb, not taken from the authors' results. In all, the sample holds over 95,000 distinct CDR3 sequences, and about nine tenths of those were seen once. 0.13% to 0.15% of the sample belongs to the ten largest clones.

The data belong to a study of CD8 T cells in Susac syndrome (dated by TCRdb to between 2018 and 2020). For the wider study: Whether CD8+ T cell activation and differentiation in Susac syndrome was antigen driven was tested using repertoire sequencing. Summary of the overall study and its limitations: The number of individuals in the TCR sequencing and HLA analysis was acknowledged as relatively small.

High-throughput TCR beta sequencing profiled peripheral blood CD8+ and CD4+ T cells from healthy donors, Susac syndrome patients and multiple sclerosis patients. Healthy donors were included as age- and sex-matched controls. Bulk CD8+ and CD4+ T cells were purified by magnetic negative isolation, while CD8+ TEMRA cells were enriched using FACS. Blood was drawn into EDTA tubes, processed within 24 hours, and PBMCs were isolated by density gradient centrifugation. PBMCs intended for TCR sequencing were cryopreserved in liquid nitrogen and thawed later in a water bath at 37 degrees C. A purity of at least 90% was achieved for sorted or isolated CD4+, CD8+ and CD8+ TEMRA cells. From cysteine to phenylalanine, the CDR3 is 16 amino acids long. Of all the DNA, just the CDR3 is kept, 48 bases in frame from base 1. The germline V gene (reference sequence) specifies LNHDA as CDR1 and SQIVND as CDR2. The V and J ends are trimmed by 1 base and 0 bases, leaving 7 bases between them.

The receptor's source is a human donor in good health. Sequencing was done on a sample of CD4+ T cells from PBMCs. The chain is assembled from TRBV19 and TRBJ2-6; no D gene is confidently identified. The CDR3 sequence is CASSIGQPSGANVLTF. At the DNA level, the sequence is TGTGCCAGTAGTATAGGCCAGCCCTCTGGGGCCAACGTCCTGACTTTC.